This TCR beta chain was recorded in a study of cytomegalovirus exposure and HLA in healthy donors. The study's findings and limits: About 90% or about 30% of the time was how often most TCR beta V segments were productive, according to an earlier analysis. High sensitivity and specificity were reportedly achieved when the classifier diagnosed cytomegalovirus status.

The germline gives CDR1 MNHNS, CDR2 SASEGT. The CDR3 consists of 16 residues. Trimming shortened V by 2 bases and J by 8 bases, and 21 bases separated the two germline ends. Primers: 60 Vbeta forward and 13 Jbeta reverse. TCRdb's table, derived via immunoSEQ multiplex PCR, lists solely in-frame clones and lacks some. The sample carries some 270,000 clones, around 90% recorded once. A remark on this clone: Its antigen is as yet unknown.

The rearrangement joins TRBV6-1 to TRBJ1-2, with D maybe TRBD1 (6 bases). The sequenced sample was PBMCs. This receptor was obtained from a girl aged 2 to 10 in good health and CMV-seronegative. The CDR3: CASSENPGRGTNGYTF. Here the CDR3 DNA reads TGTGCCAGCAGTGAAAACCCAGGAAGGGGGACTAACGGCTACACCTTC.